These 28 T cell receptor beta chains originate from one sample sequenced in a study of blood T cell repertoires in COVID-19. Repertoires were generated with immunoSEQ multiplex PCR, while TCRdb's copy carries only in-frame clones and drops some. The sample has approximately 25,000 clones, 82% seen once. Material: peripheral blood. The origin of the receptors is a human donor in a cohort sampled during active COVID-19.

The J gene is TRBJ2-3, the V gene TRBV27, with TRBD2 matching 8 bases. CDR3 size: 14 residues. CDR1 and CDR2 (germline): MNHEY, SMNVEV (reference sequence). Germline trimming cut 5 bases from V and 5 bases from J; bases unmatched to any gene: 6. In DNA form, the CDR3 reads TGTGCCAGCAGTGTAAGCGGGAGAGGAGATACGCAGTATTTT. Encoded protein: CASSVSGRGDTQYF.

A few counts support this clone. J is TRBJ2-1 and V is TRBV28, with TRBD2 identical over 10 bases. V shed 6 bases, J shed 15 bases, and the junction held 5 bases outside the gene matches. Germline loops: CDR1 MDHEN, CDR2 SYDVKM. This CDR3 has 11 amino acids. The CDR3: CASSLAGVPFF. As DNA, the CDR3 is TGTGCCAGCAGCCTAGCGGGAGTCCCGTTCTTC.

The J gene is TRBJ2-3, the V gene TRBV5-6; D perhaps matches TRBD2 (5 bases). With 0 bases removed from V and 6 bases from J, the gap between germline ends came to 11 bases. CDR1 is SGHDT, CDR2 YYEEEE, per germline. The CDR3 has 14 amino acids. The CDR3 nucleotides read TGTGCCAGCAGCTTGGGGCTAGCTAAGGATACGCAGTATTTT. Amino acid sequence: CASSLGLAKDTQYF.

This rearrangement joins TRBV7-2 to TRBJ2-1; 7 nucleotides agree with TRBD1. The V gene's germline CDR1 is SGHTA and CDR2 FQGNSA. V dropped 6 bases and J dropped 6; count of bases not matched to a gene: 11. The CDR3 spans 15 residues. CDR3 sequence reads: CASRRQGRVTNEQFF. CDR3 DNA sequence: TGTGCCAGCAGAAGACAGGGCCGAGTAACCAATGAGCAGTTCTTC.

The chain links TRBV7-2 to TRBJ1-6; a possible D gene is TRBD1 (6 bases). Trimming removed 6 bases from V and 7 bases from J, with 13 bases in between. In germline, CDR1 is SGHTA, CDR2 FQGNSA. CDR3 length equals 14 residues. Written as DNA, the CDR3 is TGTGCCAGCAGACCTACAGGGCGAAATTCACCCCTCCACTTT. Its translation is CASRPTGRNSPLHF.

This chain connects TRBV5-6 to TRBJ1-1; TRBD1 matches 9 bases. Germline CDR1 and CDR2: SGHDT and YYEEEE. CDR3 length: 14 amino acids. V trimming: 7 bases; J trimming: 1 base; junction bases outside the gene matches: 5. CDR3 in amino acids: CASAPGQGNTEAFF. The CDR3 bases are TGTGCCAGCGCCCCGGGACAGGGGAACACTGAAGCTTTCTTT.

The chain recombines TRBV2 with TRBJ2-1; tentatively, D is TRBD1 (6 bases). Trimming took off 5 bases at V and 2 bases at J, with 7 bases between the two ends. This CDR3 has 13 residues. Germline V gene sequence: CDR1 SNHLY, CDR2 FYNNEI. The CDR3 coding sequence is TGTGCCAGCAGTAGGGACACCTACAATGAGCAGTTCTTC. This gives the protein CASSRDTYNEQFF. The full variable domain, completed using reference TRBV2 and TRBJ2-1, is EPEVTQTPSHQVTQMGQEVILRCVPISNHLYFYWYRQILGQKVEFLVSFYNNEISEKSEIFDDQFSVERPDGSNFTLKIRSTKLEDSAMYFCASSRDTYNEQFFGPGTRLTVL.

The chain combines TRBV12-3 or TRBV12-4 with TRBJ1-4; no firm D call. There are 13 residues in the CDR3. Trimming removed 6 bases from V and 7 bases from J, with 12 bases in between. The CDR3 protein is CASSTGATEKLFF. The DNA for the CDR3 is TGTGCCAGCAGCACCGGAGCTACTGAAAAACTGTTTTTT.

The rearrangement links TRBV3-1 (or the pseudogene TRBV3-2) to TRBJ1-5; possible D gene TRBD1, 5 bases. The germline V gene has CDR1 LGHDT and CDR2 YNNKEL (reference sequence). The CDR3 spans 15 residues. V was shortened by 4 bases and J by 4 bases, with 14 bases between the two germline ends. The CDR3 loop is CASSPNRWGNQPQHF. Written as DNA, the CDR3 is TGTGCCAGCAGCCCAAACAGGTGGGGAAATCAGCCCCAGCATTTT.

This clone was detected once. For the CDR3, the DNA is TGTGCCAGCAGCGTAGAACGGGGGATCCAAGAGACCCAGTACTTC. This encodes CASSVERGIQETQYF. The chain couples TRBV9 to TRBJ2-5; D possibly corresponds to TRBD2 (6 bases). The germline V gene has CDR1 SGDLS and CDR2 YYNGEE. Trimming cost V 0 bases and J 1 base, with 10 bases left between them. This CDR3 comprises 15 residues.

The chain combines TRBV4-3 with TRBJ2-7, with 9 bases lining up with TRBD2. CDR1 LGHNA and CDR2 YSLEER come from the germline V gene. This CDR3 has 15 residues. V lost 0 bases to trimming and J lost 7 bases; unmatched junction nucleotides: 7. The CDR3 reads CASSQEGGRGREQYF. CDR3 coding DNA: TGCGCCAGCAGCCAAGAGGGCGGGAGGGGAAGGGAGCAGTACTTC.

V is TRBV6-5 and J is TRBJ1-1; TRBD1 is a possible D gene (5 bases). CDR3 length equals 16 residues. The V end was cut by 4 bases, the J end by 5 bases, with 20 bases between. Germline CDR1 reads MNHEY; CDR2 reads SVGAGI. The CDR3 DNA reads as TGTGCCAGCAGTTCCCGAGCCCTCGCCCGGGGGACTGAAGCTTTCTTT. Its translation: CASSSRALARGTEAFF.

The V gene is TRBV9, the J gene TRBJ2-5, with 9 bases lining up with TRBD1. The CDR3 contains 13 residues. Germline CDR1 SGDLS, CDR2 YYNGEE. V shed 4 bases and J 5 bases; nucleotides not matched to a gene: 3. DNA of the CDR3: TGTGCCAGCAGCCCCGGGACAGGGGAGACCCAGTACTTC. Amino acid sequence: CASSPGTGETQYF.

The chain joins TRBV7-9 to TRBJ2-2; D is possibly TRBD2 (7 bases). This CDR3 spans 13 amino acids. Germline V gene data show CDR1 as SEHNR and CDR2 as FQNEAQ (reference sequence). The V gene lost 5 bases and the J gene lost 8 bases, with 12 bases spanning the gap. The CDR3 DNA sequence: TGTGCCAGCAGCCCCGGGGGGCTAGGGGAGCTGTTTTTT. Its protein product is CASSPGGLGELFF. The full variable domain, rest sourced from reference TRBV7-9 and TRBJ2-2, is DTGVSQNPRHKITKRGQNVTFRCDPISEHNRLYWYRQTLGQGPEFLTYFQNEAQLEKSRLLSDRFSAERPKGSFSTLEIQRTEQGDSAMYLCASSPGGLGELFFGEGSRLTVL.

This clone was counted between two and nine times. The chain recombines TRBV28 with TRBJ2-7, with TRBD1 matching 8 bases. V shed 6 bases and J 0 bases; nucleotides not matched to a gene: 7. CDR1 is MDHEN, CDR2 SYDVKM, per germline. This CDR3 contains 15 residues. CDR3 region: CASRNPTGGSYEQYF. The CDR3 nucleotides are TGTGCCAGCAGAAACCCCACAGGGGGCTCCTACGAGCAGTACTTC.

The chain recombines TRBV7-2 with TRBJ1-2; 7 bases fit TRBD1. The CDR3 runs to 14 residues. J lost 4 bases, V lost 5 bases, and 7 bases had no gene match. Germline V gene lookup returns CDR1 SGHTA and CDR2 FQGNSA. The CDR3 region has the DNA TGTGCCAGCAGCGACCGGACAGGCGCCTATGGCTACACCTTC. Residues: CASSDRTGAYGYTF.

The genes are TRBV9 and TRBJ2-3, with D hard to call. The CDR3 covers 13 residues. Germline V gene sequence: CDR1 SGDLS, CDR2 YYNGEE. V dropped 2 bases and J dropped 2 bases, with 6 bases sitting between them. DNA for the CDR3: TGTGCCAGCAGCGTGACTCCCACAGATACGCAGTATTTT. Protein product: CASSVTPTDTQYF.

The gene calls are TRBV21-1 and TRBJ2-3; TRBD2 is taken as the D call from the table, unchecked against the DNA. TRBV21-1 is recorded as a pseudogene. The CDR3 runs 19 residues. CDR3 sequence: CASSPGESEEGLVVDTQYF. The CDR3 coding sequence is TGTGCCAGCAGCCCAGGGGAATCCGAGGAGGGACTAGTCGTAGATACGCAGTATTTT.

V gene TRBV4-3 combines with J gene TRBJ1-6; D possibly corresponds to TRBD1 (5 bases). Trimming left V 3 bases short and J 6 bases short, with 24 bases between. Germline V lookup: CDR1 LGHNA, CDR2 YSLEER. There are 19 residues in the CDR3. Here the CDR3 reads CASSQQLPGGGMTNSPLHF. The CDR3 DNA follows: TGCGCCAGCAGCCAGCAACTCCCCGGGGGGGGGATGACTAATTCACCCCTCCACTTT.

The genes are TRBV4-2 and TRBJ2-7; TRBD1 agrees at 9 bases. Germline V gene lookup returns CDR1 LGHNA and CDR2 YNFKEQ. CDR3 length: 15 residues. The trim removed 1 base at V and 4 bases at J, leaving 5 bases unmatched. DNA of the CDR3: TGTGCCAGCAGCCAAGTACAGGGGGCGCAGTACGAGCAGTACTTC. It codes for CASSQVQGAQYEQYF.

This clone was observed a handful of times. This chain's CDR3 is CASSYRGLAGGRLDNEQFF. CDR3 nucleotides: TGCGCCAGCAGCTACCGGGGACTAGCGGGGGGCCGTTTGGACAATGAGCAGTTCTTC. This chain uses TRBV5-1 with TRBJ2-1; 15 bases match TRBD2. CDR3 length equals 19 residues. Trimming at V came to 3 bases and at J to 5 bases, leaving 12 bases not matched to a gene. Germline V lookup: CDR1 SGHRS, CDR2 YFSETQ.

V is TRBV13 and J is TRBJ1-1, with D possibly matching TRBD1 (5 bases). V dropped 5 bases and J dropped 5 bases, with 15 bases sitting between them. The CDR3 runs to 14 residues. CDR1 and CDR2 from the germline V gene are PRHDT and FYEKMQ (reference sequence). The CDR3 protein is CASSPGPGGTEAFF. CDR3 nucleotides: TGTGCCAGCAGCCCAGGACCCGGGGGGACTGAAGCTTTCTTT.

DNA for the CDR3: TGTGCCTGGAGTGTGCGCGGGGCAAGGTACGAGCAGTACTTC. It yields the protein CAWSVRGARYEQYF. The V call is TRBV30, the J call TRBJ2-7; D may be TRBD2 (6 bases). The V end was cut by 0 bases, the J end by 4 bases, with 13 bases between. The CDR3 length is 14 residues. Germline lookup yields CDR1 GTSNPN and CDR2 SVGIG (reference sequence).

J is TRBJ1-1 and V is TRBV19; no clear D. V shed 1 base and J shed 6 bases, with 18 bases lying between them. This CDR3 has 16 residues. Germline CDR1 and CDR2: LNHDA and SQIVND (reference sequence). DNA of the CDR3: TGTGCCAGTAGTATAGTGGGCCGTCCGATTTTTGCTGAAGCTTTCTTT. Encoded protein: CASSIVGRPIFAEAFF.

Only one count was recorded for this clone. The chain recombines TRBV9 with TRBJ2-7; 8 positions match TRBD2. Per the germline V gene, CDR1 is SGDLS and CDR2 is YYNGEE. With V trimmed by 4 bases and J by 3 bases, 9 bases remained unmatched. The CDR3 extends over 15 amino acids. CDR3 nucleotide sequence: TGTGCCAGCAGCCATCCACTAGCGGAGCACTACGAGCAGTACTTC. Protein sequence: CASSHPLAEHYEQYF.

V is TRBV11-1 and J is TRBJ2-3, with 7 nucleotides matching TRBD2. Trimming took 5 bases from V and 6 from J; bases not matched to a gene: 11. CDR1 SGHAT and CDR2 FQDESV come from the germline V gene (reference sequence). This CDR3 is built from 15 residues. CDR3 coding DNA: TGTGCCAGCAGCATGGACGGGACTATCGGGGATACGCAGTATTTT. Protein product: CASSMDGTIGDTQYF.

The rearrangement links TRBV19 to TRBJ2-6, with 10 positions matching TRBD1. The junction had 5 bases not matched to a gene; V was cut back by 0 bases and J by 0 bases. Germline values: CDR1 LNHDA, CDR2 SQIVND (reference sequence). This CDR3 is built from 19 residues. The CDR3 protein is CASSIDEGQGPSGANVLTF. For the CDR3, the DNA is TGTGCCAGTAGTATAGATGAGGGACAGGGGCCCTCTGGGGCCAACGTCCTGACTTTC.

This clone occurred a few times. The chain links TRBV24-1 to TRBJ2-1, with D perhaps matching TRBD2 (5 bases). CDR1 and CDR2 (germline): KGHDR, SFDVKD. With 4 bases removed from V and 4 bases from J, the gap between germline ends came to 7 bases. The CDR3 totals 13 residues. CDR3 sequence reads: CATSEERYNEQFF. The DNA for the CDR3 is TGTGCCACCAGTGAGGAGCGGTACAATGAGCAGTTCTTC.